Listed below are T cell receptor beta chains from one sample, sequenced in a study of blood T cell repertoires in COVID-19. TCRdb's table, derived via immunoSEQ multiplex PCR, lists solely in-frame clones and lacks some. The sample has a few hundred thousand clones, around 90% seen once; the top ten hold about 2%. Sequenced material: peripheral blood. The receptors derive from a woman between 45 and 60 years old who had recovered from COVID-19. CDR3s include the opening cysteine and the closing phenylalanine or tryptophan. Fields, in order: J gene, clone size, D gene, V gene, CDR3 DNA, CDR3 protein. A D gene is named only where the DNA matches it firmly. Size is stated for part of the rows, as once, few or many counts, or as a class when the clone is expanded.

j_call: TRBJ2-1; clone_size: .; d_call: TRBD2; v_call: TRBV6-6; cdr3_nt: TGTGCCAGCAGTAGCCTAGCGGGAGACCTCAATGAGCAGTTCTTC; cdr3_aa: CASSSLAGDLNEQFF
j_call: TRBJ1-6; clone_size: few; d_call: TRBD1; v_call: TRBV2; cdr3_nt: TGTGCCAGCAGCCGTTCCGGGACAGGGAATTCACCCCTCCACTTT; cdr3_aa: CASSRSGTGNSPLHF
j_call: TRBJ1-2; clone_size: once; d_call: TRBD1; v_call: TRBV5-5; cdr3_nt: TGTGCCAGCAGCTCGAGGTTCCGGGACAGACTTCGCTATGGCTACACCTTC; cdr3_aa: CASSSRFRDRLRYGYTF
j_call: TRBJ2-4; clone_size: .; d_call: TRBD2; v_call: TRBV19; cdr3_nt: TGTGCCAGTAGTATTAAGCGGACCAGCGGGGTAAACATTCAGTACTTC; cdr3_aa: CASSIKRTSGVNIQYF
j_call: TRBJ2-1; clone_size: .; d_call: .; v_call: TRBV7-2; cdr3_nt: TGTGCCAGCAGCCCCCAGGGGGGAGACTACAATGAGCAGTTCTTC; cdr3_aa: CASSPQGGDYNEQFF
j_call: TRBJ2-1; clone_size: .; d_call: TRBD2; v_call: TRBV20-1; cdr3_nt: TGCAGTGCTAGTCCAAGGCTAGCGGGAGAGAATGAGCAGTTCTTC; cdr3_aa: CSASPRLAGENEQFF
j_call: TRBJ1-2; clone_size: .; d_call: TRBD1; v_call: TRBV7-9; cdr3_nt: TGTGCCAGCAGCTTAATTCAGGGGGGCTATGGCTACACCTTC; cdr3_aa: CASSLIQGGYGYTF
j_call: TRBJ1-1; clone_size: .; d_call: .; v_call: TRBV6-2/TRBV6-3; cdr3_nt: TGTGCCAGCAGTGTCGCCATGGGAGGGATGGGCGCTGAAGCTTTCTTT; cdr3_aa: CASSVAMGGMGAEAFF
j_call: TRBJ1-1; clone_size: .; d_call: TRBD1; v_call: TRBV5-5; cdr3_nt: TGTGCCAGCAGCAGAACAGGGGACACTGAAGCTTTCTTT; cdr3_aa: CASSRTGDTEAFF
j_call: TRBJ2-1; clone_size: .; d_call: TRBD2; v_call: TRBV19; cdr3_nt: TGTGCCAGTAGTATAGAACGACTAGCGGGAGCATCCTACAATGAGCAGTTCTTC; cdr3_aa: CASSIERLAGASYNEQFF
j_call: TRBJ2-1; clone_size: .; d_call: .; v_call: TRBV5-1; cdr3_nt: TGCGCCAGCAGGGCGGTTGTCGACTACAATGAGCAGTTCTTC; cdr3_aa: CASRAVVDYNEQFF
j_call: TRBJ1-2; clone_size: .; d_call: TRBD1; v_call: TRBV12-5; cdr3_nt: TGTGCTAGTGGTGGCAGGGGACAGAACTATGGCTACACCTTC; cdr3_aa: CASGGRGQNYGYTF
j_call: TRBJ1-1; clone_size: .; d_call: .; v_call: TRBV7-2; cdr3_nt: TGTGCCTGCAAAACGGGGGGGCCGTACACTGAAGCTTTCTTT; cdr3_aa: CACKTGGPYTEAFF
j_call: TRBJ2-1; clone_size: .; d_call: .; v_call: TRBV27; cdr3_nt: TGTGCCAGCACCAAAACCGAGGCCACTAGATACAATGAGCAGTTCTTC; cdr3_aa: CASTKTEATRYNEQFF
j_call: TRBJ1-2; clone_size: once; d_call: .; v_call: TRBV28; cdr3_nt: TGTGCCAGCAGTTTACGGGGGGCGCACGGCTACACCTTC; cdr3_aa: CASSLRGAHGYTF
j_call: TRBJ1-1; clone_size: .; d_call: .; v_call: TRBV11-2; cdr3_nt: TGTGCCAGCAGCTCCGGTCACGGGGATACTGAAGCTTTCTTT; cdr3_aa: CASSSGHGDTEAFF
j_call: TRBJ2-3; clone_size: .; d_call: TRBD2; v_call: TRBV9; cdr3_nt: TGTGCCAGCAGCGTAACTGGCCTAGCGGGGGCCACAGATACGCAGTATTTT; cdr3_aa: CASSVTGLAGATDTQYF
j_call: TRBJ2-7; clone_size: .; d_call: .; v_call: TRBV6-6; cdr3_nt: TGTGCCAGCAGTTACTCCTCGCAGTCCGAGCAGTACTTC; cdr3_aa: CASSYSSQSEQYF
j_call: TRBJ1-6; clone_size: .; d_call: TRBD1; v_call: TRBV3-1/TRBV3-2; cdr3_nt: TGTGCCAGCAGCCAAGTGGAGGGGGCGCTCCGCTCACCCCTCCACTTT; cdr3_aa: CASSQVEGALRSPLHF
j_call: TRBJ2-1; clone_size: .; d_call: .; v_call: TRBV5-1; cdr3_nt: TGCGCCAGCAGCTCCGGGAGTCAGAATGAGCAGTTCTTC; cdr3_aa: CASSSGSQNEQFF